This section outlines one TCR beta chain sequence together with its context. Antigen: not known. Of the isolated RNA, all was reverse transcribed, and so the sequenced material was expressed TCRB transcripts. The study sequenced naive, central memory and regulatory T cell samples to an average of around 3.4 million reads. Clones were read by immunoSEQ multiplex PCR, and TCRdb kept only the in-frame ones, dropping some. The sample gives 300,000 to 450,000 clones, over 9.5% of which show up once; more than 0.015% is in the top ten. This sample stems from a study of beta chain features in type 1 diabetes. Study as a whole: Age, gender, cell numbers and subset yield matched between patients and controls.

The CDR3 contains 16 residues. Germline V gene sequence: CDR1 MNHEY, CDR2 SMNVEV (reference sequence). V was clipped by 6 bases and J by 0 bases; unmatched bases: 10. Study-level points and caveats: Shorter TCRB CDR3s, moderately but significantly so, marked every one of the four CD4+ subsets in Type 1 diabetes patients.

V gene TRBV27 combines with J gene TRBJ1-1; TRBD1 aligns across 7 bases. Specimen: naive CD4+ T cells from blood. The TCR comes from a man aged 18 to 35 in good health. The CDR3: CASSIGGQQLNTEAFF. As DNA, the CDR3 is TGTGCCAGCAGCATCGGGGGACAGCAACTGAACACTGAAGCTTTCTTT.